This T cell receptor (beta chain) was identified during a study of T cell responses to AZD1222 COVID-19 vaccine. Between the trimmed V and J ends, which lost 2 bases and 3 bases, there was a span of 14 bases. Germline CDR1 SGHTA, CDR2 FQGNSA. The CDR3 spans 16 residues. TCRdb's copy holds only in-frame clones and misses some; the assay was immunoSEQ multiplex PCR. The table includes fewer than 150,000 clones, approximately 90% detected once. Source: peripheral blood, taken on day 0 of AZD1222 vaccination. The TCR comes from an adult in good health. This chain uses TRBV7-2 with TRBJ1-3, with D hard to call. Here the CDR3 DNA reads TGTGCCAGCAGCTTAATGTGGAGGGCTGGTGGAAACACCATATATTTT. Protein sequence: CASSLMWRAGGNTIYF.